A selection of T cell receptor beta chains follows, all from one sample in a study of beta chain features in type 1 diabetes. Libraries were prepared by immunoSEQ multiplex PCR; TCRdb keeps only in-frame clonotypes and omits some of them. The sample includes under 300,000 clones, about 25% of them seen just once. The sequencing input was central memory CD4+ T cells from blood. These receptors all come from a man aged 30 to 39 in good health. The CDR3 runs from the conserved cysteine through the conserved F or W. The order of the fields is D gene, J gene, V gene, clone size, CDR3 protein, CDR3 DNA. D genes are given only for firm matches. Clone size is not always given. Where it is, it says once, few, many or a class for expanded clones.

D: NA; J: TRBJ1-2; V: TRBV18; size: NA; CDR3: CASSPSETNYGYTF; DNA: TGTGCCAGCTCACCGTCGGAGACCAACTATGGCTACACCTTC
D: NA; J: TRBJ2-3; V: TRBV5-4; size: NA; CDR3: CASSLVDGFSTDTQYF; DNA: TGTGCCAGCAGCTTGGTGGACGGATTCAGCACAGATACGCAGTATTTT
D: TRBD1; J: TRBJ2-1; V: TRBV11-2; size: few; CDR3: CASSSRAWGQASNEQFF; DNA: TGTGCCAGCAGCTCACGCGCCTGGGGACAGGCCTCCAATGAGCAGTTCTTC
D: NA; J: TRBJ1-2; V: TRBV20-1; size: NA; CDR3: CSARPFGGYTF; DNA: TGCAGTGCCAGGCCTTTTGGAGGCTACACCTTC
D: NA; J: TRBJ2-6; V: TRBV21-1; size: few; CDR3: CASSRGQAGANVLTF; DNA: TGTGCCAGCAGCAGGGGCCAGGCTGGGGCCAACGTCCTGACTTTC
D: NA; J: TRBJ2-3; V: TRBV6-5; size: NA; CDR3: CASSYAEGLADTQYF; DNA: TGTGCCAGCAGTTACGCGGAGGGCCTCGCAGATACGCAGTATTTT
D: NA; J: TRBJ1-4; V: TRBV7-9; size: NA; CDR3: CASSLPSTTNEKLFF; DNA: TGTGCCAGCAGCTTACCCTCAACAACTAATGAAAAACTGTTTTTT
D: TRBD1; J: TRBJ2-7; V: TRBV30; size: few; CDR3: CAWNTPGQGAREQYF; DNA: TGTGCCTGGAATACCCCCGGACAGGGGGCCCGCGAGCAGTACTTC
D: TRBD1; J: TRBJ1-3; V: TRBV30; size: NA; CDR3: CAWSVLTGRGNTIYF; DNA: TGTGCCTGGAGTGTGTTGACAGGGAGGGGAAACACCATATATTTT
D: NA; J: TRBJ1-1; V: TRBV18; size: few; CDR3: CASSLDYGRDTEAFF; DNA: TGTGCCAGCTCACTTGACTACGGGAGGGACACTGAAGCTTTCTTT
D: NA; J: TRBJ2-7; V: TRBV18; size: many; CDR3: CASSATVDYEQYF; DNA: TGTGCCAGCTCAGCCACAGTTGACTACGAGCAGTACTTC
D: NA; J: TRBJ1-1; V: TRBV18; size: NA; CDR3: CASSLGTGNTEAFF; DNA: TGTGCCAGCTCTCTCGGGACGGGGAACACTGAAGCTTTCTTT
D: NA; J: TRBJ2-5; V: TRBV7-2; size: NA; CDR3: CASSFVETQYF; DNA: TGTGCCAGCAGCTTCGTAGAGACCCAGTACTTC
D: NA; J: TRBJ2-7; V: TRBV5-4; size: once; CDR3: CASSLDLGSSYEQYF; DNA: TGTGCCAGCAGCTTGGACTTGGGCAGCTCCTACGAGCAGTACTTC
D: NA; J: TRBJ1-1; V: TRBV14; size: many; CDR3: CASEVWGNTEAFF; DNA: TGTGCCAGCGAGGTCTGGGGTAACACTGAAGCTTTCTTT
D: TRBD1; J: TRBJ2-3; V: TRBV4-1; size: NA; CDR3: CASSPTGTLTDTQYF; DNA: TGCGCCAGCAGCCCGACAGGGACCCTCACAGATACGCAGTATTTT
D: NA; J: TRBJ2-6; V: TRBV7-2; size: few; CDR3: CASSSASSGANVLTF; DNA: TGTGCCAGCAGCTCTGCTTCCTCTGGGGCCAACGTCCTGACTTTC
D: NA; J: TRBJ2-7; V: TRBV19; size: NA; CDR3: CASSPTRRNLADEQYF; DNA: TGTGCCAGTAGTCCGACGCGACGCAACTTAGCGGACGAGCAGTACTTC
D: NA; J: TRBJ2-7; V: TRBV29-1; size: few; CDR3: CSVEGDRAYEQYF; DNA: TGCAGCGTCGAGGGCGACAGAGCCTACGAGCAGTACTTC
D: NA; J: TRBJ1-6; V: TRBV9; size: NA; CDR3: CASSVDGGSYSPLHF; DNA: TGTGCCAGCAGCGTAGATGGGGGCAGTTATTCACCCCTCCACTTT
D: NA; J: TRBJ2-1; V: TRBV29-1; size: few; CDR3: CSVDPGRSNEQFF; DNA: TGCAGCGTTGACCCAGGGAGGTCCAATGAGCAGTTCTTC
D: NA; J: TRBJ2-3; V: TRBV7-2; size: NA; CDR3: CASSSRLVDTQYF; DNA: TGTGCCAGCAGCTCTAGATTGGTAGATACGCAGTATTTT
D: NA; J: TRBJ2-1; V: TRBV23-1; size: many; CDR3: CASSQSTRNYYNEQFF; DNA: TGCGCCAGCAGTCAATCCACCAGGAACTACTACAATGAGCAGTTCTTC
D: NA; J: TRBJ2-3; V: TRBV7-2; size: NA; CDR3: CASSFGGPDTDTQYF; DNA: TGTGCCAGCAGCTTTGGGGGGCCCGACACAGATACGCAGTATTTT
D: TRBD2; J: TRBJ2-1; V: TRBV5-4; size: few; CDR3: CASSRYGTTSSSYNEQFF; DNA: TGTGCCAGCAGCCGATATGGGACTACCTCGAGCTCCTACAATGAGCAGTTCTTC
D: NA; J: TRBJ1-1; V: TRBV4-1; size: few; CDR3: CASSSWGTEAFF; DNA: TGCGCCAGCAGTTCATGGGGGACTGAAGCTTTCTTT
D: NA; J: TRBJ1-5; V: TRBV30; size: NA; CDR3: CAWSLKGKQPQHF; DNA: TGTGCCTGGAGTTTGAAGGGGAAGCAGCCCCAGCATTTT
D: TRBD2; J: TRBJ2-1; V: TRBV29-1; size: NA; CDR3: CSVFGGSINEQFF; DNA: TGCAGCGTTTTTGGCGGGAGCATCAATGAGCAGTTCTTC
D: NA; J: TRBJ1-6; V: TRBV2; size: NA; CDR3: CASSEGGANNSPLHF; DNA: TGTGCCAGCAGTGAAGGGGGTGCTAATAATTCACCCCTCCACTTT
D: NA; J: TRBJ1-2; V: TRBV7-2; size: NA; CDR3: CASSTGTGYGYTF; DNA: TGTGCCAGCAGCACCGGGACGGGTTATGGCTACACCTTC
D: NA; J: TRBJ1-6; V: TRBV6-6; size: once; CDR3: CASSYSGKDSPLHF; DNA: TGTGCCAGCAGTTACTCAGGGAAGGATTCACCCCTCCACTTT
D: NA; J: TRBJ2-1; V: TRBV10-3; size: NA; CDR3: CAITRGRDSYNEQFF; DNA: TGTGCCATCACCAGGGGGAGGGACTCCTACAATGAGCAGTTCTTC
D: NA; J: TRBJ1-1; V: TRBV30; size: few; CDR3: CAWTEQNTEAFF; DNA: TGTGCCTGGACCGAGCAGAACACTGAAGCTTTCTTT
D: NA; J: TRBJ2-7; V: TRBV7-7; size: many; CDR3: CASSPDGVGEQYF; DNA: TGTGCCAGCAGCCCCGACGGGGTGGGCGAGCAGTACTTC
D: NA; J: TRBJ2-6; V: TRBV7-2; size: many; CDR3: CASSLASPKHVLTF; DNA: TGTGCCAGCAGCTTAGCGTCCCCTAAGCACGTCCTGACTTTC
D: TRBD2; J: TRBJ2-1; V: TRBV10-3; size: NA; CDR3: CATTSGPGEQFF; DNA: TGTGCCACCACTAGCGGTCCTGGGGAGCAGTTCTTC
D: TRBD1; J: TRBJ2-7; V: TRBV27; size: NA; CDR3: CASSRQGGPYEQYF; DNA: TGTGCCAGCAGCCGACAGGGGGGCCCCTACGAGCAGTACTTC
D: TRBD2; J: TRBJ2-1; V: TRBV4-1; size: NA; CDR3: CASSQDALAGGLRYNEQFF; DNA: TGCGCCAGCAGCCAAGATGCACTAGCGGGAGGGTTACGGTACAATGAGCAGTTCTTC
D: TRBD2; J: TRBJ2-1; V: TRBV7-2; size: NA; CDR3: CASSSSSGSIHEQFF; DNA: TGTGCCAGCAGCTCATCTAGCGGGAGTATCCATGAGCAGTTCTTC
D: NA; J: TRBJ2-7; V: TRBV4-3; size: few; CDR3: CASTLGDLTTGSEPFYEQYF; DNA: TGCGCCAGCACGTTGGGGGACCTCACGACGGGGAGCGAACCTTTCTACGAGCAGTACTTC
D: TRBD2; J: TRBJ2-3; V: TRBV7-2; size: few; CDR3: CASRTPKRGGTDTQYF; DNA: TGTGCCAGCAGGACACCAAAGCGGGGGGGCACAGATACGCAGTATTTT
D: TRBD1; J: TRBJ2-4; V: TRBV14; size: NA; CDR3: CASSPTAGTDSGSKNIQYF; DNA: TGTGCCAGCAGCCCCACAGCCGGGACAGACTCGGGTAGCAAAAACATTCAGTACTTC
D: TRBD2; J: TRBJ2-7; V: TRBV4-3; size: few; CDR3: CASSQADLREVYEQYF; DNA: TGCGCCAGCAGCCAAGCGGATTTGCGGGAGGTGTACGAGCAGTACTTC
D: NA; J: TRBJ2-6; V: TRBV4-3; size: few; CDR3: CASSQGSGNGANVLTF; DNA: TGCGCCAGCAGCCAAGGTTCAGGGAACGGGGCCAACGTCCTGACTTTC
D: TRBD2; J: TRBJ2-3; V: TRBV10-2; size: NA; CDR3: CASSESGVSTDTQYF; DNA: TGCGCCAGCAGTGAGAGCGGGGTCAGCACAGATACGCAGTATTTT
D: NA; J: TRBJ1-3; V: TRBV30; size: NA; CDR3: CAWSLSSGNTIYF; DNA: TGTGCCTGGAGCCTTAGCTCTGGAAACACCATATATTTT
D: TRBD1; J: TRBJ2-7; V: TRBV7-6; size: NA; CDR3: CASSPQTGLTSYEQYF; DNA: TGTGCCAGCAGCCCTCAGACAGGGTTAACGTCCTACGAGCAGTACTTC
D: NA; J: TRBJ1-2; V: TRBV2; size: NA; CDR3: CASKQGTYGYTF; DNA: TGTGCCAGCAAACAGGGAACCTATGGCTACACCTTC